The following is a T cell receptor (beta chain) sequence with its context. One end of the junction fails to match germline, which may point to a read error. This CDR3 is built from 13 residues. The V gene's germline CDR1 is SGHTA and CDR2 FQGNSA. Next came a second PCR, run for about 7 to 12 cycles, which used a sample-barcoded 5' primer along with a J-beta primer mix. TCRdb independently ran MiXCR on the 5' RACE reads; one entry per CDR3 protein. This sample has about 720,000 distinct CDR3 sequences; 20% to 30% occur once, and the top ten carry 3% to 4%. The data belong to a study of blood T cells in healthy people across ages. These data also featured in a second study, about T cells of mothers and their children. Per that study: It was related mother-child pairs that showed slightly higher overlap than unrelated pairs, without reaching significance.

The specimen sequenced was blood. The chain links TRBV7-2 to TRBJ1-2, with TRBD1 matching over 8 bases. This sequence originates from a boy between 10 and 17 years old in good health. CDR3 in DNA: TGCGCCAGCAGTTCTCGGACAGGGCTTGGCTACACCTTC. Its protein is CASSSRTGLGYTF.